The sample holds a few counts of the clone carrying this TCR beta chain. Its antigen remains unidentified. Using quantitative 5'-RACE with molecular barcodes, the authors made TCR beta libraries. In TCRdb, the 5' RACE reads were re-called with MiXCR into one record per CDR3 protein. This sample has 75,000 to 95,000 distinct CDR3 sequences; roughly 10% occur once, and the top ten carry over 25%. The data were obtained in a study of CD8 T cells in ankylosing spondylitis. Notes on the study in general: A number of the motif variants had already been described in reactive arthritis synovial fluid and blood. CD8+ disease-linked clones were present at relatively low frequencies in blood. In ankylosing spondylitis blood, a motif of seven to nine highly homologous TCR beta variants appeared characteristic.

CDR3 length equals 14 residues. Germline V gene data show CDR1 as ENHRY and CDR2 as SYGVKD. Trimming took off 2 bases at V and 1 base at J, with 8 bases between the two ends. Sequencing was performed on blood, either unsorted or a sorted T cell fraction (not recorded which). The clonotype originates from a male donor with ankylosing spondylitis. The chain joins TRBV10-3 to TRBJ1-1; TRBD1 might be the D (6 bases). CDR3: CAISEGQRNTEAFF. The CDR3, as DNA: TGTGCCATCAGTGAGGGACAGAGGAACACTGAAGCTTTCTTT.